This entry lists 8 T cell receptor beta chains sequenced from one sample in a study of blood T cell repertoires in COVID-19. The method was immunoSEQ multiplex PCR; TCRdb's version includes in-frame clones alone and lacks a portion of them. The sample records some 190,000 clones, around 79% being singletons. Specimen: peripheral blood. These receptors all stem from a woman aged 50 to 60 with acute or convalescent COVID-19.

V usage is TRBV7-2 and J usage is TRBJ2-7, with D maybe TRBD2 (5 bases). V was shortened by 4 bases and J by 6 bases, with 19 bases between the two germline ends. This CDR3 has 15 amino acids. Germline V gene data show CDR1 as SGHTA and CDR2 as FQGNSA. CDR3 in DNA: TGTGCCAGCAGCTCGTTTAGCGACTACCTGGGCGAGCAGTACTTC. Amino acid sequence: CASSSFSDYLGEQYF.

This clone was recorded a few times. The CDR3 bases are TGTGCCAGCAGTCTAGGGGGCCATGAGCAGTTCTTC. This codes for CASSLGGHEQFF. J is TRBJ2-1 and V is TRBV28; 7 bases are shared with TRBD1. The J segment lost 8 bases and the V segment lost 5 bases, leaving 3 bases of the junction unmatched. This CDR3 has 12 amino acids. Germline loops: CDR1 MDHEN, CDR2 SYDVKM.

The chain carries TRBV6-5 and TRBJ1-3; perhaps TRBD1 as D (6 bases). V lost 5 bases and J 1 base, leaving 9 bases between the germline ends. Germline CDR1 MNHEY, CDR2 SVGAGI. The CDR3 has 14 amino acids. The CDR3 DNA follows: TGTGCCAGCAGTCCTACAGGGTCTGGAAACACCATATATTTT. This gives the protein CASSPTGSGNTIYF.

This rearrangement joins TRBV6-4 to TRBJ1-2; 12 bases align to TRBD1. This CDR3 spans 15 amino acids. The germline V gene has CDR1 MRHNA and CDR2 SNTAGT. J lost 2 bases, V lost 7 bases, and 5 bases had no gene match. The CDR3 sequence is CASKKGQGANYGYTF. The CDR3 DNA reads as TGTGCCAGCAAGAAGGGACAGGGGGCGAACTATGGCTACACCTTC.

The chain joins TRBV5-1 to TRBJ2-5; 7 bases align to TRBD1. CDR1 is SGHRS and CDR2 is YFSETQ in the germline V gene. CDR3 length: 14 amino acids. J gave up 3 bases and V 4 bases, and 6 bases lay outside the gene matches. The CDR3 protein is CASSPTTGKETQYF. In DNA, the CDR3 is TGCGCCAGCAGCCCAACGACAGGGAAAGAGACCCAGTACTTC.

The CDR3 loop is CASSQEGPGGGSNQPQHF. CDR3 DNA: TGCGCCAGCAGCCAAGAAGGCCCGGGGGGAGGGAGCAATCAGCCCCAGCATTTT. The V gene is TRBV4-3, the J gene TRBJ1-5; D may be TRBD1 (5 bases). Germline V gene data show CDR1 as LGHNA and CDR2 as YSLEER. Trimming removed 0 bases at V and 1 base at J, with 16 bases between. This CDR3 has 18 residues.

CDR3 DNA: TGCAGCGTCGTCGGGAGGGGGAGCACAGATACGCAGTATTTT. Translating it yields CSVVGRGSTDTQYF. The rearrangement joins TRBV29-1 to TRBJ2-3; the match to TRBD2 covers 8 bases. Germline CDR1 reads SQVTM; CDR2 reads ANQGSEA. The CDR3 has 14 residues. The J segment lost 0 bases and the V segment lost 6 bases, leaving 5 bases of the junction unmatched.

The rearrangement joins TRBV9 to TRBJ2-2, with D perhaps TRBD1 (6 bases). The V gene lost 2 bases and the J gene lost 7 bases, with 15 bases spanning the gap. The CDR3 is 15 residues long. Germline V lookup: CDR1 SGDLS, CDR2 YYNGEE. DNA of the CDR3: TGTGCCAGCAGCGTCGGCAGGGGTAGCGTCGGGGAGCTGTTTTTT. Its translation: CASSVGRGSVGELFF.